Detailed here is one TCR beta chain. Its matching antigen is unknown. This sample was taken from a study of cytomegalovirus exposure and HLA in healthy donors. Trimming pared 5 bases from V and 0 bases from J, leaving 11 bases between. Germline V gene lookup returns CDR1 LNHDA and CDR2 SQIVND (reference sequence). The CDR3 totals 16 residues. Overall study findings and caveats: Reported performance of the classifier showed diagnosis of cytomegalovirus status with high specificity and sensitivity. Fewer N-insertions than the approximately 700-donor mean were reportedly shown by an Asian-associated ancestry cluster in a later analysis. Rarity marked most TCR sequences, yet some public TCRs occurred in many donors. In a later analysis, TCR beta V- and J-gene trimming showed a link to a missense DCLRE1C variant.

The PCR made use of 60 Vbeta and 13 Jbeta primers. Profiled with immunoSEQ multiplex PCR; TCRdb holds only in-frame clones, not every one. The data show about 130,000 clones, approximately 78% seen once. This clonotype was sampled from a human donor in good health. The sample was PBMCs. J is TRBJ2-6 and V is TRBV19; D gene unclear. The CDR3 DNA is TGTGCCAGTAGTGGGCCAGCCACCTCTGGGGCCAACGTCCTGACTTTC. This encodes CASSGPATSGANVLTF. The variable domain in full, completed from reference TRBV19 and TRBJ2-6, reads DGGITQSPKYLFRKEGQNVTLSCEQNLNHDAMYWYRQDPGQGLRLIYYSQIVNDFQKGDIAEGYSVSREKKESFPLTVTSAQKNPTAFYLCASSGPATSGANVLTFGAGSRLTVL.